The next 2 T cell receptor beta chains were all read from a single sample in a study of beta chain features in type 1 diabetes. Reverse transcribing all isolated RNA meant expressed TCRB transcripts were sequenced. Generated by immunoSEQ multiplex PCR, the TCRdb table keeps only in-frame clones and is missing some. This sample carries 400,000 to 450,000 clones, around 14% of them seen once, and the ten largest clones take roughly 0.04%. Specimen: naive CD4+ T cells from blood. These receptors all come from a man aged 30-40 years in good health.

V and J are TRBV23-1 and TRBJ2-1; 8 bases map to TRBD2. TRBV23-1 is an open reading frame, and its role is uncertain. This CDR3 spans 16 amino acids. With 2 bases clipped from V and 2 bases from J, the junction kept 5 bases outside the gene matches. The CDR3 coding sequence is TGCGCCAGCAGTCAACGGGGGGGGCGAACCTACAATGAGCAGTTCTTC. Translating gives CASSQRGGRTYNEQFF.

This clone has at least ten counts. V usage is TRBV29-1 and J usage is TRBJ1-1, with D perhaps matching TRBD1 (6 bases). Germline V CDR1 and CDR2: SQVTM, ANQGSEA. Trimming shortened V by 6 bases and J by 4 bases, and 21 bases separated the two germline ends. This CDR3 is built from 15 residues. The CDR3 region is CSVGTRLTSGTEAFF. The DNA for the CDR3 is TGCAGCGTCGGGACACGGCTGACTTCGGGCACTGAAGCTTTCTTT.